A single sample gave rise to the 12 T cell receptor beta chains below, sequenced in a study of blood T cell repertoires in COVID-19 (dated by TCRdb to the early 2020s). Libraries were prepared through the immunoSEQ multiplex PCR assay. The clones in this table, taken by TCRdb from immuneACCESS, are in-frame only. Not every clone is retained; where verified, under half of the shortfall comes from an unresolved V gene, and the cause of the rest is unknown. This sample holds 51,000 or so clones; over 80% were observed only once. Clones ranked in the top ten supply about 7.3% of the sample. The sample taken for sequencing was peripheral blood. The source is a man between 65 and 79 years old with active COVID-19.

This chain uses TRBV7-3 with TRBJ2-1, with 8 bases identical to TRBD1. This CDR3 is built from 14 residues. Germline CDR1 SGHTA, CDR2 FQGTGA. V gave up 5 bases and J gave up 3 bases; unmatched junction bases: 3. The CDR3 nucleotides are TGTGCCAGCAGCGAAACAGGGGGCTACAATGAGCAGTTCTTC. Its translation is CASSETGGYNEQFF.

This rearrangement joins TRBV6-5 to TRBJ1-1, with 7 bases lining up with TRBD1. The germline gives CDR1 MNHEY, CDR2 SVGAGI. This CDR3 contains 13 residues. With V trimmed by 7 bases and J by 3 bases, 5 bases remained unmatched. CDR3 region: CASTTGWDTEAFF. CDR3 DNA sequence: TGTGCCAGCACGACAGGGTGGGACACTGAAGCTTTCTTT.

The gene calls are TRBV19 and TRBJ2-2; 8 nucleotides agree with TRBD2. Per the germline V gene, CDR1 is LNHDA and CDR2 is SQIVND (reference sequence). This CDR3 is built from 17 residues. V lost 5 bases, J lost 3 bases, and 11 bases stayed unmatched. The CDR3 bases are TGTGCCAGTAGTTCTTCGCTTAGCGGGGCGCACACCGGGGAGCTGTTTTTT. As protein: CASSSSLSGAHTGELFF.

This sequence joins TRBV5-1 and TRBJ1-6; tentative D call: TRBD1 (6 bases). V lost 0 bases, J lost 12 bases, and 10 bases lay in between. Germline values: CDR1 SGHRS, CDR2 YFSETQ. This CDR3 contains 13 residues. The CDR3 coding sequence is TGCGCCAGCAGCTTGGGGAACAGGGAACCCCTCCACTTT. Translated, it gives CASSLGNREPLHF.

This rearrangement joins TRBV24-1 to TRBJ2-3; 12 nucleotides line up with TRBD2. Trimming cost V 6 bases and J 0 bases; bases outside gene matches: 0. There are 15 residues in the CDR3. Per the germline V gene, CDR1 is KGHDR and CDR2 is SFDVKD. CDR3 protein: CATSTSGGSTDTQYF. The CDR3 DNA is TGTGCCACCAGTACTAGCGGGGGGAGCACAGATACGCAGTATTTT.

The chain links TRBV6-1 to TRBJ1-5; 11 bases match TRBD1. The CDR3 extends over 15 amino acids. V was pared by 3 bases and J by 6 bases, with 4 bases of the junction left unmatched. The germline V gene has CDR1 MNHNS and CDR2 SASEGT. In DNA, the CDR3 is TGTGCCAGCAGTGATAGGACAGGGGGCGGTCAGCCCCAGCATTTT. This codes for CASSDRTGGGQPQHF.

The chain couples TRBV3-1 (or the pseudogene TRBV3-2) to TRBJ1-1; D remains unclear. V was clipped by 4 bases and J by 0 bases, with 9 bases between them. The CDR3 covers 14 residues. Looked up from germline, CDR1 is LGHDT and CDR2 is YNNKEL (reference sequence). CDR3 in DNA: TGTGCCAGCAGCCCCGCGCGGTTGAACACTGAAGCTTTCTTT. The encoded protein is CASSPARLNTEAFF.

The rearrangement uses TRBV5-1 and TRBJ2-1; 8 bases line up with TRBD2. The CDR3 totals 17 residues. The germline gives CDR1 SGHRS, CDR2 YFSETQ. Trimming took 10 bases from V and 0 from J; bases not matched to a gene: 15. The CDR3 loop is CARAGGGERFSYNEQFF. The CDR3 DNA sequence: TGCGCCCGCGCGGGGGGAGGGGAACGATTCTCCTACAATGAGCAGTTCTTC.

This rearrangement joins TRBV7-2 to TRBJ2-3; 9 nucleotides match TRBD2. With 1 base clipped from V and 4 bases from J, the junction kept 12 bases outside the gene matches. Germline values: CDR1 SGHTA, CDR2 FQGNSA. The CDR3 has 18 residues. The CDR3: CASSLVDAGGLRADTQYF. The CDR3 DNA sequence: TGTGCCAGCAGCTTAGTGGATGCGGGGGGGCTGCGTGCAGATACGCAGTATTTT. The variable domain in full, completed from reference TRBV7-2 and TRBJ2-3, reads GAGVSQSPSNKVTEKGKDVELRCDPISGHTALYWYRQSLGQGLEFLIYFQGNSAPDKSGLPSDRFSAERTGGSVSTLTIQRTQQEDSAVYLCASSLVDAGGLRADTQYFGPGTRLTVL.

In this sample, this clone turned up a few times. The V call is TRBV5-6, the J call TRBJ1-4; no reliable D call. V was clipped by 2 bases and J by 8 bases, with 10 bases between them. Germline V gene data show CDR1 as SGHDT and CDR2 as YYEEEE. The CDR3 contains 13 residues. CDR3 sequence reads: CASSLRAGEKLFF. CDR3 in DNA: TGTGCCAGCAGCTTAAGGGCGGGGGAAAAACTGTTTTTT.

The gene calls are TRBV5-4 and TRBJ2-4; 12 nucleotides match TRBD2. V was pared by 2 bases and J by 0 bases, with 3 bases of the junction left unmatched. The CDR3 runs to 17 residues. Looked up from germline, CDR1 is SGHNT and CDR2 is YYREEE (reference sequence). The CDR3: CASSFGLAGLAKNIQYF. The CDR3 nucleotides read TGTGCCAGCAGCTTTGGACTAGCGGGGTTAGCCAAAAACATTCAGTACTTC. The variable domain in full, completed from reference TRBV5-4 and TRBJ2-4, reads ETGVTQSPTHLIKTRGQQVTLRCSSQSGHNTVSWYQQALGQGPQFIFQYYREEENGRGNFPPRFSGLQFPNYSSELNVNALELDDSALYLCASSFGLAGLAKNIQYFGAGTRLSVL.

On this clone itself: Other DNA sequences in the sample encode the same CDR3. The rearrangement links TRBV19 to TRBJ1-5, with D perhaps matching TRBD1 (5 bases). The CDR3 extends over 14 amino acids. The germline gives CDR1 LNHDA, CDR2 SQIVND (reference sequence). V was cut by 3 bases and J by 5 bases, with 11 bases left in between. DNA for the CDR3: TGTGCCAGTAGTATCGGGGGGTGGGATCAGCCCCAGCATTTT. Encoded protein: CASSIGGWDQPQHF.